This TCR beta chain was retrieved from a study of T cell responses to AZD1222 COVID-19 vaccine (dated by TCRdb to the early 2020s). Turning to the overall study: Because spike-specific TCR depth and breadth did not differ between the two schedules, AZD1222 recipients who got a second dose at roughly 4 weeks were pooled with those who got a second dose at roughly 12 weeks. A total of more than 230 trial participants underwent TCR sequencing, of whom nearly 210 had received two doses of AZD1222 and some 26 had received two doses of the MenACWY control vaccine. Trial participants were enrolled by age into 18-55, 56-69 and 70-plus year subgroups, with about 150, 28 and 57 TCR-sequenced participants respectively. What the work shows at the level of the full study, not this receptor alone: Conclusions about previously exposed vaccinees are limited because only five or six AZD1222 recipients were SARS-CoV-2 seropositive at baseline. Because no day 14 peak-response samples were available, the repertoires could be characterized only after the peak T cell response. CD4 TCRs associated with the vaccine covered the entire spike protein, and the dominant responses were in regions 160-218 and 743-854. In the small 56-69-year group, the increase in depth fell short of significance, most likely because of low power. Most participants were white British and females outnumbered males, and the authors suggested that clonal diversity may have been underestimated. Reportedly, close to half of the unique spike-specific TCRs recognized epitopes lying outside the regions that are mutated in the B.1.351 and B.1.1.7 variants. After two AZD1222 doses, spike-specific TCR breadth and depth were significantly higher than at day 0 and than in MenACWY recipients.

In light of the paper, this sample's time point label describes: baseline before first vaccination. Vaccinee samples came from UK trials COV001 and COV002, including a single-blind randomized controlled phase 2/3 trial of AZD1222 (ChAdOx1 nCoV-19) in healthy adults. Trial participant PBMC samples were collected at day 0 and day 28 after the second dose for TCRbeta chain sequencing. The CDR3 regions of human TCRbeta chains were subjected to immunosequencing. From the authors' description of their analysis: Repertoire TCRs were checked for matches against a reference library of SARS-CoV-2-specific TCRs that had been generated using the MIRA antigen-specificity platform. Breadth was defined as the fraction of unique TCRs that were SARS-CoV-2-associated, and depth was defined as the fraction of total T cells that were SARS-CoV-2-associated. Using the MIRA data, each spike-specific TCR was mapped to the spike region that the TCR reacts to and placed in a CD4 or CD8 class. Log10-transformed breadth and depth values were compared by one-way ANOVA with Sidak's multiple comparisons tests. This is the immuneACCESS table as TCRdb keeps it, with only in-frame sequences that have V and J called. A part of the clones is gone; compared with another copy, unresolved V genes explain less than half, and the rest is unexplained. V, J and clone size are taken as reported in that table, and D and trimming were inferred from the DNA itself. The sample profile shows around 28,000 clones; approximately 88% of them were found once. The ten most abundant clones make up around 1.2% of the sample.

This clone has only a few counts. Its antigen specificity is not known. Per-nucleotide qualities are absent, and no much larger clonotype sits a single base away. Specimen: peripheral blood, collected on day 0 of AZD1222 vaccination. This receptor was obtained from an adult in good health.

The DNA is as follows: TGTGCCAGCAGCTCCGGACACTTTAGACTTAGCTCCTACGAGCAGTACTTC. Its protein is CASSSGHFRLSSYEQYF. The chain couples TRBV28 to TRBJ2-7, with TRBD1 as a weak D call on 5 bases. V and J are truncated by 6 bases and 0 bases respectively, leaving an intervening sequence of 21 bases. The CDR3 numbers 17 residues from cysteine through phenylalanine. CDR3 DNA is the only sequence kept; it has 51 bases, read in frame from the first base. Per the germline V gene, MDHEN is the CDR1 and SYDVKM is the CDR2.